The entry that follows covers one TCR beta chain sequence. The antigen remains unidentified. CDR3 length equals 13 residues. Germline assignment: CDR1 DFQATT and CDR2 SNEGSKA (reference sequence). V gave up 3 bases and J gave up 4 bases, with 10 bases separating them. The data stem from a study of breast tumors, draining lymph nodes, adjacent tissues. General study results and limits: Tumors had less TCR diversity than lymph nodes, more than nontumor tissue. Data only fit, rather than demonstrated, lymph node origin of most tumor T cells.

Samples came from axillary lymph nodes draining the breast cancer. TCRdb re-called the multiplex PCR reads with MiXCR, one entry per CDR3 protein. The data contain under 250,000 distinct CDR3 sequences, roughly 32% of them singletons. Specimen: axillary lymph node tissue. This clonotype was obtained from a female donor with breast cancer. Some clones in this sample may be carry-over from other donors' samples. The chain links TRBV20-1 to TRBJ2-1; D not resolved. The CDR3 sequence is CSASGTWYNEQFF. CDR3 nucleotide sequence: TGCAGTGCTAGCGGCACGTGGTACAATGAGCAGTTCTTC.